These T cell receptor beta chains were read from a single sample in a study of T-cell reconstitution after alpha-beta-depleted transplantation in children. TCRdb recomputed calls from the PCR reads with MiXCR, one row per CDR3 protein. Of about 580,000 distinct CDR3 sequences in the sample, roughly 27% were seen once. Sequencing was performed on PBMCs, taken before TCRalphabeta/CD19-depleted stem cell transplant. Every receptor here comes from a boy under two years old with Wiskott-Aldrich syndrome, due to receive a stem cell transplant. Each CDR3 is given with its conserved first and last residue. D genes are given only for firm matches. The size entry is marked missing in some rows and otherwise reads once, few, many or a size class.

d_call	clone_size	v_call	j_call	cdr3_aa	cdr3_nt
TRBD2	few	TRBV7-6	TRBJ2-3	CASSLNGASGRAGADTQYF	TGTGCCAGCAGCTTAAACGGGGCTAGCGGGAGGGCCGGGGCAGATACGCAGTATTTT
TRBD2	.	TRBV4-1	TRBJ2-3	CASSQDSGRAPRTDTQYF	TGCGCCAGCAGCCAAGATAGCGGGAGGGCCCCTCGCACAGATACGCAGTATTTT
TRBD2	.	TRBV19	TRBJ2-1	CASTQNGLAFYNEQFF	TGTGCCAGTACCCAAAACGGACTAGCGTTCTACAATGAGCAGTTCTTC
.	.	TRBV20-1	TRBJ2-1	CSALGMRSSYNEQFF	TGCAGTGCTCTCGGCATGCGGAGCTCCTACAATGAGCAGTTCTTC
.	few	TRBV4-2	TRBJ2-2	CASSHRAGGNTGELFF	TGTGCCAGCAGCCACCGGGCGGGCGGGAACACCGGGGAGCTGTTTTTT
.	.	TRBV27	TRBJ2-7	CASSFPRLFYEQYF	TGTGCCAGCAGTTTCCCCAGGTTATTCTACGAGCAGTACTTC
.	many	TRBV6-2/TRBV6-3	TRBJ1-1	CASTKRSSEAFF	TGTGCCAGCACCAAGAGATCAAGTGAAGCTTTCTTT
TRBD1	.	TRBV5-1	TRBJ1-2	CASSPQGPYYGYTF	TGCGCCAGCAGCCCACAGGGGCCCTACTATGGCTACACCTTC
.	.	TRBV7-6	TRBJ2-3	CASSLGVRNTQYF	TGTGCCAGCAGCTTAGGGGTACGAAATACGCAGTATTTT
.	many	TRBV5-1	TRBJ2-7	CASSGPYEQYF	TGCGCCAGCAGTGGGCCATACGAGCAGTACTTC
TRBD1	.	TRBV5-6	TRBJ2-1	CASSFRTGRVNEQFF	TGTGCCAGCAGCTTCCGGACAGGGCGTGTTAATGAGCAGTTCTTC
TRBD2	.	TRBV3-1	TRBJ2-5	CASSQVGGRGETQYF	TGTGCCAGCAGCCAAGTCGGCGGGAGGGGGGAGACCCAGTACTTC
.	.	TRBV29-1	TRBJ2-5	CSVEFSIGGAGETQYF	TGCAGCGTTGAGTTTAGCATTGGGGGCGCAGGGGAGACCCAGTACTTC
.	few	TRBV5-1	TRBJ2-3	CASSLATGEDTQYF	TGCGCCAGCAGCTTGGCCACTGGGGAAGATACGCAGTATTTT
TRBD2	.	TRBV7-3	TRBJ2-1	CASSREGTSRGNEQFF	TGTGCCAGCAGCCGCGAAGGGACTAGTCGTGGCAATGAGCAGTTCTTC
TRBD2	few	TRBV7-2	TRBJ2-5	CASSLVSLAETQYF	TGTGCCAGCAGCTTAGTCTCACTAGCGGAGACCCAGTACTTC
.	few	TRBV7-2	TRBJ2-1	CASSIVTGNNEQFF	TGTGCCAGCAGCATAGTGACAGGCAACAATGAGCAGTTCTTC
.	many	TRBV7-9	TRBJ2-1	CASSLSGGYNEQFF	TGTGCCAGCAGTTTAAGCGGCGGGTATAATGAGCAGTTCTTC
TRBD2	few	TRBV28	TRBJ2-1	CASSATSGLTGSYNEQFF	TGTGCCAGCAGTGCGACTAGCGGCCTGACGGGCTCCTACAATGAGCAGTTCTTC
TRBD2	.	TRBV5-1	TRBJ2-2	CASSLSPRLAGGPNTGELFF	TGCGCCAGCAGCTTGAGCCCCCGACTAGCGGGAGGGCCGAACACCGGGGAGCTGTTTTTT
TRBD1	.	TRBV28	TRBJ2-5	CASPYRGRWETQYF	TGTGCCAGTCCGTACAGGGGTCGGTGGGAGACCCAGTACTTC
TRBD2	few	TRBV3-1	TRBJ2-7	CASSRGLAGDYEQYF	TGTGCCAGCAGCCGAGGACTAGCGGGCGACTACGAGCAGTACTTC
.	.	TRBV5-1	TRBJ2-3	CASSRDGQSTDTQYF	TGCGCCAGCAGCCGGGACGGACAGAGCACAGATACGCAGTATTTT
.	.	TRBV5-1	TRBJ1-1	CASSLPQGLRAEAFF	TGCGCCAGCAGCTTACCGCAGGGATTGAGGGCTGAAGCTTTCTTT
.	few	TRBV5-5	TRBJ2-1	CASSLFQGYYNEQFF	TGTGCCAGCAGCTTATTTCAGGGGTACTACAATGAGCAGTTCTTC
.	once	TRBV2	TRBJ1-5	CASSRNRDTDQPQHF	TGTGCCAGCAGCCGAAACCGGGACACGGATCAGCCCCAGCATTTT
.	few	TRBV10-3	TRBJ2-7	CAISRQAYEQYF	TGTGCCATCAGTAGACAGGCGTACGAGCAGTACTTC
TRBD2	once	TRBV18	TRBJ2-7	CASSPVLAGNYEQYF	TGTGCCAGCTCACCTGTACTAGCGGGGAACTACGAGCAGTACTTC
TRBD1	.	TRBV7-8	TRBJ1-2	CASSPRTGAANYGYTF	TGTGCCAGCAGCCCGCGGACAGGCGCAGCTAACTATGGCTACACCTTC
.	.	TRBV30	TRBJ1-3	CAWSGSQGAGNTIYF	TGTGCCTGGAGCGGGTCACAGGGAGCTGGAAACACCATATATTTT
.	few	TRBV12-3/TRBV12-4	TRBJ2-5	CASSLRAGGETQYF	TGTGCCAGCAGTTTACGAGCTGGCGGTGAGACCCAGTACTTC